This T cell receptor beta chain was observed in a study of T-cell memory formation after mild COVID-19. Study findings and constraints: Pre-infection memory showed some responding clones, and this suggested that cross-reactive memory joined.

cDNA libraries for TCR alpha and TCR beta, carrying sample barcodes and UMIs, came from 5'RACE with constant-segment primers. TCRdb called the 5' RACE reads again in MiXCR, with one record for every CDR3 protein. The sample holds 150,000 to 200,000 distinct CDR3 sequences, about 21% seen once. The germline V gene encodes CDR1 LNHDA and CDR2 SQIVND (reference sequence). Trimming took 7 bases from V and 6 from J, leaving 10 bases between them. CDR3 length: 12 residues. Of note for this clonotype: The antigen is unknown.

The sequenced material came from PBMCs or a T cell subset sorted from them (not recorded which). The receptor's source is an adult woman who had mild COVID-19 (a few samples of this study predate the infection). Cell type and time point are not known. This chain uses TRBV19 with TRBJ2-1, with D hard to call. CDR3 protein: CASTRTGNEQFF. CDR3 nucleotides: TGTGCCAGTACCCGGACGGGCAATGAGCAGTTCTTC. Combining the CDR3 with reference TRBV19 and TRBJ2-1 gives the whole variable domain DGGITQSPKYLFRKEGQNVTLSCEQNLNHDAMYWYRQDPGQGLRLIYYSQIVNDFQKGDIAEGYSVSREKKESFPLTVTSAQKNPTAFYLCASTRTGNEQFFGPGTRLTVL.